This T cell receptor beta chain was captured by sequencing in a study of monozygotic twins with inflammatory bowel disease. TCRdb derives one entry per CDR3 protein from the 5' RACE reads, leaving out DNA. The specimen's table records roughly 150,000 distinct CDR3 sequences. Germline V CDR1 and CDR2: LGHNA, YNFKEQ. The CDR3 is 16 residues long. The receptor comes from a human donor with ulcerative colitis or Crohn's disease, or a healthy co-twin of an affected twin (not recorded which). The source material was blood. The chain has TRBV4-2 and TRBJ2-2; TCRdb's D call of TRBD2 is untestable without DNA. CDR3 region: CASSTGLAANTGELFF.